The rows below give T cell receptor beta chains drawn from one sample of a study of cytomegalovirus exposure and HLA in healthy donors. The repertoire was sequenced with immunoSEQ multiplex PCR; TCRdb's copy has only in-frame clones and lacks some. The sample lists 150,000 to 200,000 clones; approximately 67% were seen once. Sequencing was performed on PBMCs. All receptors derive from a woman between 18 and 30 years old in good health and CMV-seropositive. Both conserved end residues are part of each CDR3. Each record gives: clone size, J gene, V gene, D gene, CDR3 DNA, CDR3 protein. D genes are given only for firm matches. A row's size may be missing; if present it is once, few, many or a size class.

>few|TRBJ1-6|TRBV6-4|TRBD1
TGTGCCAGCAGTGACGGGACAGGGGGTAATTCACCCCTCCACTTT
CASSDGTGGNSPLHF
>few|TRBJ2-1|TRBV29-1|NA
TGCAGCGTTCGGCTGGACTTCGATGAGCAGTTCTTC
CSVRLDFDEQFF
>NA|TRBJ1-2|TRBV6-5|TRBD1
TGTGCCAGCAGGACAGGGGGCGGTGGCTACACCTTC
CASRTGGGGYTF
>few|TRBJ1-1|TRBV27|NA
TGTGCCAGCTCATTGGGCTTCGACACTGAAGCTTTCTTT
CASSLGFDTEAFF
>NA|TRBJ2-5|TRBV5-6|TRBD2
TGTGCCAGCAGCTACGGAACTAGCGGGAGTCGTAAGTCCCAGTACTTC
CASSYGTSGSRKSQYF
>NA|TRBJ1-1|TRBV6-5|NA
TGTGCCAGCAAGGTACAGGGGAACACTGAAGCTTTCTTT
CASKVQGNTEAFF
>NA|TRBJ2-1|TRBV7-9|NA
TGTGCCAGCAGCTTAGTAAAGAGCGGAAGCTCCTACAATGAGCAGTTCTTC
CASSLVKSGSSYNEQFF
>NA|TRBJ2-5|TRBV28|NA
TGTGCCAGCAGCGACAGTCAAGGACGAGAGACCCAGTACTTC
CASSDSQGRETQYF
>NA|TRBJ2-7|TRBV9|NA
TGTGCCAGCAGCTCCGGTTACTCAGGGGATGGCGAGCAGTACTTC
CASSSGYSGDGEQYF
>NA|TRBJ2-1|TRBV4-3|TRBD2
TGCGCCAGCAGCCCCAGCGGGGGCGCCCCTTCCGAGCAGTTCTTC
CASSPSGGAPSEQFF
>NA|TRBJ2-1|TRBV27|TRBD2
TGTGCCAGCAGCCTTCTAGCGGGAGTTGAGCAGTTCTTC
CASSLLAGVEQFF
>few|TRBJ1-5|TRBV7-6|NA
TGTGCCAGCAGCTTAGGCCAGAATGGGCATGATAGCAATCAGCCCCAGCATTTT
CASSLGQNGHDSNQPQHF
>NA|TRBJ1-1|TRBV6-5|NA
TGTGCCAGCAGTTACTCATTAACGAGGTATTTAGCTTTCTTT
CASSYSLTRYLAFF
>NA|TRBJ2-3|TRBV27|TRBD1
TGTGCCAGCAACCCCTCCCAACAGGGGGCCGGCACAGATACGCAGTATTTT
CASNPSQQGAGTDTQYF
>once|TRBJ2-1|TRBV5-1|TRBD1
TGCGCCAGCAGCTTCCGGGACAGGGACAATGAGCAGTTCTTC
CASSFRDRDNEQFF
>few|TRBJ1-4|TRBV28|NA
TGTGCCAGCAGTCTAACCCACAGGAGCAAACTGTTTTTT
CASSLTHRSKLFF
>NA|TRBJ2-1|TRBV27|NA
TGTGCCAGCACTAGAGGATCCCTCTCCTACAATGAGCAGTTCTTC
CASTRGSLSYNEQFF
>few|TRBJ2-1|TRBV30|TRBD2
TGTGCCTGGAGTACTAGCGGTAATGAGCAGTTCTTC
CAWSTSGNEQFF
>NA|TRBJ2-7|TRBV2|TRBD2
TGTGCCAGCCAAGCGGGAGTTCTCAACGAGCAGTACTTC
CASQAGVLNEQYF
>NA|TRBJ2-3|TRBV7-2|NA
TGTGCCAGCAGCTACGAGGAGAGTACGCAGTATTTT
CASSYEESTQYF
>NA|TRBJ2-3|TRBV29-1|NA
TGCAGCGTAAAAAGAGCCGGAGGGGCCCCATTCACAGATACGCAGTATTTT
CSVKRAGGAPFTDTQYF
>NA|TRBJ1-6|TRBV5-1|NA
TGCGCCAGCAGCCATCGGACAGATAATTCACCCCTCCACTTT
CASSHRTDNSPLHF
>NA|TRBJ2-3|TRBV7-9|NA
TGTGCCAGCAGCTTAACACGCGGCGCTTCTGCGGTGACGGATACGCAGTATTTT
CASSLTRGASAVTDTQYF
>NA|TRBJ2-3|TRBV5-1|NA
TGCGCCAGCAGCTCCGTAAATACAGATACGCAGTATTTT
CASSSVNTDTQYF
>NA|TRBJ2-7|TRBV6-6|NA
TGTGCCAGCAGTAGAGGGTACTCCTACGAGCAGTACTTC
CASSRGYSYEQYF
>few|TRBJ1-2|TRBV28|NA
TGTGCCAGCATATCAGGCTTTAACTATGGCTACACCTTC
CASISGFNYGYTF
>NA|TRBJ1-2|TRBV6-1|NA
TGTGCCAGCACCGCGGTTGCATACTATGGCTACACCTTC
CASTAVAYYGYTF
>NA|TRBJ2-1|TRBV5-1|NA
TGCGCCAGCAGCTTTTATTCCGGGAGCTCCTACAATGAGCAGTTCTTC
CASSFYSGSSYNEQFF
>NA|TRBJ2-7|TRBV6-5|NA
TGTGCCAGCACCTTCGGGGGACAGAACCGCTACGAGCAGTACTTC
CASTFGGQNRYEQYF
>NA|TRBJ1-6|TRBV27|NA
TGTGCCAGCAGTTTGGGCGGACACCATAATTCACCCCTCCACTTT
CASSLGGHHNSPLHF
>few|TRBJ2-5|TRBV10-3|TRBD1
TGTGCCATCAGTCCCGGGACAGGGCAAGAGACCCAGTACTTC
CAISPGTGQETQYF
>NA|TRBJ2-7|TRBV2|NA
TGTGCCAGCTCACCTCGTGGGCACGAGCAGTACTTC
CASSPRGHEQYF
>NA|TRBJ1-5|TRBV7-2|TRBD1
TGTGCCAGCAGCCCGGACAGGGAACGACAGCCCCAGCATTTT
CASSPDRERQPQHF
>NA|TRBJ2-3|TRBV19|NA
TGTGCCAGTAGTATGAGAGATACGCAGTATTTT
CASSMRDTQYF
>NA|TRBJ1-5|TRBV19|TRBD1
TGTGCCAGTAGTATCGACAGGGGAGCAAGTCAGCCCCAGCATTTT
CASSIDRGASQPQHF